The 24 T cell receptor beta chains given below trace back to one sample, sequenced in a study of blood T cells in healthy people across ages. Primers used in a second PCR of about 7 to 12 cycles were a sample-barcoded 5' primer and a J-beta primer mix. TCRdb re-called the 5' RACE reads with MiXCR, one entry per CDR3 protein. There are about 970,000 distinct CDR3 sequences in the sample; about 53% occur only once, and over 20% lies in the top ten. The sequencing input was blood. All receptors come from a woman in her fifties or sixties in good health.

V is TRBV5-1 and J is TRBJ2-7; no reliable D call. CDR3 size: 12 residues. Trimming left V 4 bases short and J 9 bases short, with 14 bases between. Germline V lookup: CDR1 SGHRS, CDR2 YFSETQ. The CDR3 sequence: CASSPGPVGQYF. CDR3 coding DNA: TGCGCCAGCAGCCCCGGACCGGTCGGGCAGTACTTC.

This clonotype was seen a few times. This chain joins TRBV29-1 and TRBJ2-5; D call uncertain. CDR3 size: 13 residues. Germline V gives CDR1 SQVTM, CDR2 ANQGSEA. Trimming left V 3 bases short and J 2 bases short, with 10 bases between. The CDR3 sequence: CSVDIRRQETQYF. In nucleotides, the CDR3 is TGCAGCGTTGATATAAGACGGCAAGAGACCCAGTACTTC.

The chain links TRBV24-1 to TRBJ2-7, with D perhaps TRBD1 or TRBD2 (5 bases each). The germline gives CDR1 KGHDR, CDR2 SFDVKD. The germline V and J ends were trimmed by 9 bases and 3 bases, with 14 bases remaining between them. The CDR3 extends over 13 amino acids. CDR3 region: CATVKGTNYEQYF. Written as DNA, the CDR3 is TGTGCCACCGTGAAGGGGACCAACTACGAGCAGTACTTC.

This chain links TRBV6-2 or TRBV6-3 with TRBJ1-2, with D possibly TRBD1 on 5 matching bases. This CDR3 has 13 amino acids. CDR1 and CDR2 from the germline V gene are MNHEY and SVGEGT. The V and J ends lost 2 bases and 10 bases respectively, with 14 bases between them. As DNA, the CDR3 is TGTGCCAGCAGTTACGACCTAAGGGGAAACTACACCTTC. Encoded protein: CASSYDLRGNYTF.

V is TRBV7-9 and J is TRBJ2-4; 7 positions agree with TRBD2. The CDR3 length is 15 residues. Germline V gene lookup returns CDR1 SEHNR and CDR2 FQNEAQ (reference sequence). Trimming cost V 5 bases and J 3 bases; bases outside gene matches: 7. CDR3 protein: CASSPWGGSKNIQYF. The CDR3 DNA reads as TGTGCCAGCAGCCCTTGGGGGGGGAGCAAAAACATTCAGTACTTC.

V and J are TRBV7-9 and TRBJ2-7; D gene ambiguous. CDR1 is SEHNR and CDR2 is FQNEAQ in the germline V gene (reference sequence). Trimming shortened V by 5 bases and J by 0 bases, and 11 bases separated the two germline ends. CDR3 size: 14 residues. In nucleotides, the CDR3 is TGTGCCAGCAGCAATTTAGTGGTCTCCTACGAGCAGTACTTC. Its protein product is CASSNLVVSYEQYF. The complete variable domain, with remaining parts taken from reference TRBV7-9 and TRBJ2-7, reads DTGVSQNPRHKITKRGQNVTFRCDPISEHNRLYWYRQTLGQGPEFLTYFQNEAQLEKSRLLSDRFSAERPKGSFSTLEIQRTEQGDSAMYLCASSNLVVSYEQYFGPGTRLTVT.

The chain recombines TRBV7-3 with TRBJ2-5; 10 positions match TRBD1. Germline V gene sequence: CDR1 SGHTA, CDR2 FQGTGA. J gave up 4 bases and V 5 bases, and 4 bases lay outside the gene matches. The CDR3 loop spans 14 amino acids. Here the CDR3 reads CASSKRTGGETQYF. The CDR3, as DNA: TGTGCCAGCAGCAAAAGGACAGGGGGAGAGACCCAGTACTTC.

The chain has TRBV5-1 and TRBJ2-2; 10 positions agree with TRBD2. CDR1 is SGHRS, CDR2 YFSETQ, per germline. This CDR3 spans 16 amino acids. The junction had 4 bases not matched to a gene; V was cut back by 0 bases and J by 5 bases. CDR3 sequence (DNA): TGCGCCAGCAGCTTGGTCCGACTAGCGGGTACCGGGGAGCTGTTTTTT. Encoded protein: CASSLVRLAGTGELFF.

The chain employs TRBV5-1 and TRBJ2-1, with TRBD2 matching over 8 bases. With 3 bases clipped from V and 9 bases from J, the junction kept 20 bases outside the gene matches. Germline V gene lookup returns CDR1 SGHRS and CDR2 YFSETQ. CDR3 size: 18 residues. DNA of the CDR3: TGCGCCAGCAGCTCCCCCCCTGCGGTTCCAGCGGGAGTACGTGAGCAGTTCTTC. Amino acids: CASSSPPAVPAGVREQFF.

This chain uses TRBV28 with TRBJ1-1; unclear D gene. The germline V gene encodes CDR1 MDHEN and CDR2 SYDVKM. The CDR3 is made up of 13 amino acids. V lost 5 bases, J lost 1 base, and 8 bases lay in between. Written as DNA, the CDR3 is TGTGCCAGCAGTGTTAGACCGAACACTGAAGCTTTCTTT. Its protein is CASSVRPNTEAFF.

The chain uses TRBV14 and TRBJ2-3; 9 nucleotides match TRBD1. V dropped 4 bases and J dropped 3; count of bases not matched to a gene: 8. CDR1 is SGHDN and CDR2 is FVKESK in the germline V gene. The CDR3 contains 16 residues. CDR3 nucleotide sequence: TGTGCCAGCAGCCCTACCGGGACAGGGCCTACAGATACGCAGTATTTT. Its translation: CASSPTGTGPTDTQYF.

This clonotype was seen a few times. The rearrangement uses TRBV20-1 and TRBJ2-1; 9 bases are a match to TRBD2. Germline V gene sequence: CDR1 DFQATT, CDR2 SNEGSKA (reference sequence). The CDR3 totals 19 residues. V gave up 2 bases and J gave up 0 bases; unmatched junction bases: 14. In DNA, the CDR3 is TGCAGTGCTAGAACGCTGACTAGCGGTCTTAAAACCTCCTACAATGAGCAGTTCTTC. It specifies CSARTLTSGLKTSYNEQFF.

The chain employs TRBV28 and TRBJ2-1; 10 nucleotides match TRBD2. The germline CDR1 and CDR2 sequences are MDHEN and SYDVKM. The CDR3 has 16 residues. V lost 7 bases to trimming and J lost 3 bases; unmatched junction nucleotides: 9. The CDR3 loop reads CASTYLPSGSYNEQFF. In DNA, the CDR3 is TGTGCCAGCACTTATCTACCTAGCGGGAGCTACAATGAGCAGTTCTTC.

This clonotype turned up a few times. The rearrangement uses TRBV3-1 and TRBJ1-1, with D possibly being TRBD1 (6 bases). Trimming shortened V by 3 bases and J by 6 bases, and 11 bases separated the two germline ends. In germline, CDR1 is LGHDT, CDR2 YNNKEL (reference sequence). The CDR3 is made up of 13 amino acids. CDR3 coding DNA: TGTGCCAGCAGCCACGCCGGGACACCTGAAGCTTTCTTT. It is translated as CASSHAGTPEAFF.

The V call is TRBV12-3 or TRBV12-4, the J call TRBJ2-3; no clear D gene. The CDR3 is 13 residues long. The V and J ends lost 7 bases and 6 bases respectively, with 14 bases between them. CDR3 protein: CASTSWLRDTQYF. CDR3 nucleotides: TGTGCCAGCACATCCTGGTTGAGGGATACGCAGTATTTT.

This clonotype was seen only a few times. This chain connects TRBV20-1 to TRBJ2-1, with 7 bases identical to TRBD1. This CDR3 is built from 15 residues. The J segment lost 0 bases and the V segment lost 3 bases, leaving 5 bases of the junction unmatched. Germline lookup yields CDR1 DFQATT and CDR2 SNEGSKA (reference sequence). Written as DNA, the CDR3 is TGCAGTGCTAGGGGACAGCAGAGCTCCTACAATGAGCAGTTCTTC. Protein sequence: CSARGQQSSYNEQFF.

The gene calls are TRBV7-9 and TRBJ1-6, with TRBD1 as a possible D gene (6 bases). Trimming stripped 5 bases from V and 10 bases from J, with 15 bases between. CDR1 is SEHNR, CDR2 FQNEAQ, per germline (reference sequence). The CDR3 extends over 14 amino acids. The CDR3 region is CASSPDRRGSPLHF. CDR3 nucleotides: TGTGCCAGCAGCCCCGACAGGAGAGGATCACCCCTCCACTTT.

About this clonotype itself: The junction shows a germline mismatch at one end, possibly a read error. The J gene is TRBJ1-5, the V gene TRBV12-3 or TRBV12-4; no clear D. The CDR3 length is 15 residues. CDR3 nucleotide sequence: TGTGCCGGCAGTAGCCTGCGTAGTCCGAATCAGCCCCAGCATTTT. It specifies CAGSSLRSPNQPQHF.

This clonotype has a handful of counts. One end of the junction varies from germline; a read error may be responsible. The chain has TRBV4-1 and TRBJ1-2; 7 bases align to TRBD1. Germline-derived CDR1 and CDR2 are MGHRA and YSYEKL. This CDR3 is 14 amino acids long. The CDR3 reads CASSRGQTLYDYTF. The CDR3 DNA sequence: TGCGCCAGCAGCCGGGGACAGACATTGTATGACTACACCTTC.

This clonotype was found a few times. The chain couples TRBV9 to TRBJ2-7; TRBD2 matches at 8 bases. The V gene's germline CDR1 is SGDLS and CDR2 YYNGEE. CDR3 size: 15 residues. Germline trimming cut 3 bases from V and 0 bases from J; bases unmatched to any gene: 5. The CDR3 nucleotides read TGTGCCAGCAGCGGGGGACTAGGGTTCTCCTACGAGCAGTACTTC. Its translation is CASSGGLGFSYEQYF.

This clonotype was seen a few times. This rearrangement joins TRBV5-1 to TRBJ1-4; D gene uncertain. The CDR3 has 14 amino acids. V lost 1 base and J lost 0, with 4 bases in between. CDR1 is SGHRS, CDR2 YFSETQ, per germline. CDR3 amino acids: CASSLWATNEKLFF. The CDR3 nucleotides are TGCGCCAGCAGCTTGTGGGCAACTAATGAAAAACTGTTTTTT. The full variable domain, with the rest looked up from reference TRBV5-1 and TRBJ1-4, is KAGVTQTPRYLIKTRGQQVTLSCSPISGHRSVSWYQQTPGQGLQFLFEYFSETQRNKGNFPGRFSGRQFSNSRSEMNVSTLELGDSALYLCASSLWATNEKLFFGSGTQLSVL.

The genes are TRBV12-5 and TRBJ2-1; 14 positions match TRBD2. CDR1 and CDR2 (germline): LGHNT, FRNRAP. The CDR3 loop spans 21 amino acids. V lost 7 bases and J lost 1; bases outside the gene matches: 18. In DNA form, the CDR3 reads TGTGCTAGTGCATGGGACCGCTGGAGGACTAGCGGGAGGCTGTCCTACAATGAGCAGTTCTTC. The encoded protein is CASAWDRWRTSGRLSYNEQFF.

This sequence joins TRBV4-2 and TRBJ2-4; 12 bases are a match to TRBD2. The assigned J gene may be wrong: the sequence end matches TRBJ2-7 better. CDR1 and CDR2 (germline): LGHNA, YNFKEQ. CDR3 size: 17 residues. CDR3 sequence reads: CASSQLAGGGGGYEQYF. The CDR3 coding sequence is TGTGCCAGCAGCCAGCTAGCGGGAGGGGGGGGCGGATACGAGCAGTACTTC.

This chain uses TRBV7-9 with TRBJ2-3; 7 positions match TRBD1. Germline V gene sequence: CDR1 SEHNR, CDR2 FQNEAQ (reference sequence). The junction had 11 bases not matched to a gene; V was cut back by 8 bases and J by 3 bases. The CDR3 is made up of 15 amino acids. DNA of the CDR3: TGTGCCAGCGCCACAGGGGCACTATTTACAGATACGCAGTATTTT. Translation gives CASATGALFTDTQYF.